The clone carrying this TCR beta chain was recorded at least ten times. This specimen belongs to a study of blood T cells in healthy people across ages. J was trimmed by 5 bases and V by 5 bases; bases with no gene match: 8. Germline CDR1 is SGHAT and CDR2 is FQNNGV. The CDR3 spans 16 residues. The individuals who served as donors were healthy Caucasians living in Russia, aged roughly 6 to 100. The amount of total RNA extracted per sample was at least 5.5 micrograms. A J-beta primer mix and a sample-barcoded 5' primer were used in a second PCR of about 7 to 12 cycles. Each cDNA molecule, via a template-switch adaptor with 12 random nucleotides, was tagged. Via MiXCR, TCRdb re-called the 5' RACE reads, giving one row per CDR3 protein. The table includes around 670,000 distinct CDR3 sequences, about 28% detected once.

This TCR derives from an elderly woman in good health. The chain combines TRBV11-2 with TRBJ2-5; 13 nucleotides align to TRBD2. Input material: blood. The CDR3 coding sequence is TGTGCCAGCAGCCCCCAGGGACTAGCGGGGAGGGAGACCCAGTACTTC. Protein: CASSPQGLAGRETQYF.